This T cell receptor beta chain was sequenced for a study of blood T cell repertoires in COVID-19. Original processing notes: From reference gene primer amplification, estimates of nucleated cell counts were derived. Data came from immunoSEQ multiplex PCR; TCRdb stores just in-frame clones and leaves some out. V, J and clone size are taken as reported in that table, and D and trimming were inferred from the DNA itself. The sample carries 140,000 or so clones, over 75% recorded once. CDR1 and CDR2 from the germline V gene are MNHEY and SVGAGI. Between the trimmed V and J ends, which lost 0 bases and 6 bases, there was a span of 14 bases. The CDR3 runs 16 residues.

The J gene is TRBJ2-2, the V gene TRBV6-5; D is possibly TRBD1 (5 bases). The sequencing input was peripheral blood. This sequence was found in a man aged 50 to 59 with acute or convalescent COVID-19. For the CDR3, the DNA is TGTGCCAGCAGTTACTCGTCAGGGTCCTGGGCCGGGGAGCTGTTTTTT. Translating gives CASSYSSGSWAGELFF.